Shown below are 10 T cell receptor beta chains from a single sample sequenced in a study of T cell clonality in common variable immunodeficiency. Only in-frame clones appear in the TCRdb table, and some are missing; sequencing was by immunoSEQ multiplex PCR. Altogether approximately 51,000 clones were found in the sample, and no singletons occur. Material for sequencing was peripheral blood mononuclear cells. The source is a person between 18 and 75 years old in good health.

This clone came up many times. The read falls 3 residues short of the CDR3 end, and the missing part is taken from the germline J gene. The V gene is TRBV2, the J gene TRBJ1-4, with D perhaps matching TRBD1 (5 bases). This CDR3 is 13 amino acids long. Trimming left V 4 bases short and J 6 bases short, with 9 bases between. CDR1 is SNHLY and CDR2 is FYNNEI in the germline V gene. CDR3 amino acids: CASSGQGYEKLFF. Incomplete CDR3 DNA: TGTGCCAGCAGTGGGCAGGGTTATGAAAAA.

In its sample, this clone was seen a few times. The read ends 3 residues early relative to the CDR3; the germline J gene fills the gap. This chain uses TRBV20-1 with TRBJ1-1, with 10 bases lining up with TRBD1. Germline V gene lookup returns CDR1 DFQATT and CDR2 SNEGSKA (reference sequence). The CDR3 covers 15 residues. The CDR3 loop reads CSAGPTRTGGTKAFF. Partial CDR3 DNA: TGCAGTGCTGGGCCAACCAGGACAGGGGGAACGAAA.

The sample holds many counts of this clone. The CDR3 goes on 3 residues after the read ends, and that part is filled in from the germline J gene. This chain joins TRBV4-1 and TRBJ1-5; 7 nucleotides align to TRBD1. The germline gives CDR1 MGHRA, CDR2 YSYEKL. V shed 4 bases, J shed 7 bases, and the junction held 7 bases outside the gene matches. CDR3 size: 14 residues. Incomplete CDR3 DNA: TGCGCCAGCAGCCGTAATACACAGGGGCAGCCC. Amino acid sequence: CASSRNTQGQP. The CDR3 as a whole reads CASSRNTQGQPQHF.

This clone is medium-sized in the sample. CDR3 sequence reads: CASSVESDTQYF. The sequenced part of the CDR3 DNA is TGTGCCAGCAGCGTAGAGTCCGATACG. This chain joins TRBV6-2 or TRBV6-3 and TRBJ2-3, with D uncertain. The read terminates 3 residues before the CDR3 end, so the remaining end is supplied by the germline J gene. Per germline, CDR1 MNHEY and CDR2 SVGEGT. Trimming shortened V by 6 bases and J by 6 bases, and 10 bases separated the two germline ends. The CDR3 contains 12 residues.

This clone was detected ten times or more. The read terminates 3 residues before the CDR3 end, so the remaining end is supplied by the germline J gene. The chain joins TRBV5-1 to TRBJ1-6, with TRBD1 as a possible D gene (5 bases). The CDR3 length is 14 residues. CDR1 SGHRS and CDR2 YFSETQ come from the germline V gene. The V end lost 1 base, the J end lost 5 bases, and 7 bases lay between the germline ends. The chain's CDR3 is CASSLRQNNSPLHF. The CDR3 bases that were read are TGCGCCAGCAGCTTGAGACAGAATAATTCACCC.

This clone was counted only a few times. The read is 3 residues too short to cover the CDR3 end, so that end is filled in from the germline J gene. The rearrangement links TRBV7-9 to TRBJ2-3, with 7 nucleotides matching TRBD1. Germline V CDR1 and CDR2: SEHNR, FQNEAQ (reference sequence). This CDR3 comprises 13 residues. CDR3 bases read: TGTGCCAGCAGTAACAGGGGTTATCAGCCG. Protein product: CASSNRGYQP. The whole CDR3 protein reads CASSNRGYQPQYF.

This clone was detected ten times or more. Read data end 3 residues before the CDR3 end; the end is taken from the germline J gene. This chain links TRBV13 with TRBJ2-5; 13 nucleotides align to TRBD2. CDR3 length equals 18 residues. V gave up 5 bases and J gave up 0 bases; unmatched junction bases: 9. The germline gives CDR1 PRHDT, CDR2 FYEKMQ (reference sequence). This CDR3 reads CASSGRATSGGNQETQYF. The CDR3 DNA, read in part, is TGTGCCAGCAGCGGAAGGGCGACTAGCGGGGGGAACCAAGAGACC.

This clone occurred many times. At one end the junction does not follow the germline gene, possibly because of a read error. Read data end 3 residues before the CDR3 end; the end is taken from the germline J gene. This chain uses TRBV4-2 with TRBJ2-3, with 14 positions matching TRBD2. Germline CDR1 is LGHNA and CDR2 is YNFKEQ. The CDR3 has 16 residues. The CDR3 here is CASSQGLAGGPETQYF. The CDR3 DNA, read in part, is TGTGCCAGCAGCCAAGGACTAGCGGGGGGGCCAGAGACG.

This clone was seen only a few times. The read halts 3 residues ahead of the CDR3 end, with the missing end drawn from the germline J gene. V and J are TRBV7-2 and TRBJ1-2; TRBD1 might be the D (5 bases). Germline values: CDR1 SGHTA, CDR2 FQGNSA. CDR3 length equals 13 residues. The CDR3: CASSLVRGYDYTF. Incomplete CDR3 DNA: TGTGCCAGCAGCTTAGTTCGGGGGTACGAC.

This clone was found a few times. The read ends 3 residues shy of where the CDR3 ends; the end is completed using the germline J gene. The rearrangement uses TRBV20-1 and TRBJ2-3, with TRBD2 identical over 8 bases. Germline V gene sequence: CDR1 DFQATT, CDR2 SNEGSKA (reference sequence). With V trimmed by 6 bases and J by 2 bases, 10 bases remained unmatched. This CDR3 has 15 residues. CDR3 bases read: TGCAGTGCCGACGGGGCGGGGGGAAACACAGATACG. It codes for CSADGAGGNTDT. The CDR3 in its entirety is CSADGAGGNTDTQYF.